A selection of T cell receptor beta chains follows, all from one sample in a study of PD-L1 blockade in urothelial cancer. Some clones are missing from TCRdb's copy, which holds only in-frame ones; the method was immunoSEQ multiplex PCR. The sample lists 75,000 to 95,000 clones; 90% were seen once. The material sequenced was PBMCs, taken around atezolizumab (anti-PD-L1) treatment. All receptors come from a man aged 60 to 69 with urothelial cancer. The CDR3 runs from the conserved cysteine through the conserved F or W. Fields, in order: D gene, clone size, V gene, J gene, CDR3 DNA, CDR3 protein. The D gene is left open where the match is weak. Clone size is given for some rows only: seen once, a few or many times, or a class if the clone is expanded.

NA	few	TRBV7-8	TRBJ2-2	TGTGCCAGCAGCTTAGGAGCAGGGTCGAACACCGGGGAGCTGTTTTTT	CASSLGAGSNTGELFF
TRBD2	NA	TRBV5-4	TRBJ2-5	TGTGCCAGCAGGGTAGCGGGAGGGCCTTTAATGGAGACCCAGTACTTC	CASRVAGGPLMETQYF
TRBD1	NA	TRBV5-6	TRBJ2-5	TGTGCCAGCAGCACAAGGGACAGTATATTCCAAGAGACCCAGTACTTC	CASSTRDSIFQETQYF
NA	NA	TRBV2	TRBJ2-2	TGTGCCAGCAGTTTGGACTTAATGGGCACCGGGGAGCTGTTTTTT	CASSLDLMGTGELFF
NA	once	TRBV15	TRBJ2-1	TGTGCCACCAGCAGAGATCGAGCGACTCGCCTGGATGAGCAGTTCTTC	CATSRDRATRLDEQFF
TRBD1	NA	TRBV6-6	TRBJ2-1	TGTGCCAGCAGTAAGGACAGGGGACACAACAATGAGCAGTTCTTC	CASSKDRGHNNEQFF
TRBD1	NA	TRBV5-1	TRBJ2-1	TGCGCCAGCAGCCCAAACACCGGGACAGGGTTCTACAATGAGCAGTTCTTC	CASSPNTGTGFYNEQFF
NA	NA	TRBV21-1	TRBJ2-1	TGTGCCAGCAGAGACGAGCGGGGGGACCCCTGTTATGAGCAGTTCTTC	CASRDERGDPCYEQFF
NA	NA	TRBV30	TRBJ1-2	TGTGCCTGGAACTCGGACGGGGGGCTCGGCTACACCTTC	CAWNSDGGLGYTF
TRBD1	NA	TRBV6-1	TRBJ1-3	TGTGCCAGCGGAAGACAGGGAGGCTCTGGAAACACCATATATTTT	CASGRQGGSGNTIYF
NA	NA	TRBV18	TRBJ1-1	TGTGCCAGCTCACAGTCAGAGGAGACTGAAGCTTTCTTT	CASSQSEETEAFF
NA	NA	TRBV7-2	TRBJ2-5	TGTGCCAGCAGCTTAGGCGGACTAAAAGAGACCCAGTACTTC	CASSLGGLKETQYF
NA	NA	TRBV5-4	TRBJ2-2	TGTGCCAGCAGCTTGTGGGGCGGAACCGGGGAGCTGTTTTTT	CASSLWGGTGELFF
TRBD2	NA	TRBV9	TRBJ2-3	TGTGCCAGCAGCGGACGAAGACTAGCCGTTCCAGATACGCAGTATTTT	CASSGRRLAVPDTQYF
NA	NA	TRBV6-5	TRBJ1-1	TGTGCCAGCAGTTACGACAGCTTGAACACTGAAGCTTTCTTT	CASSYDSLNTEAFF
NA	few	TRBV7-2	TRBJ1-2	TGTGCCAGCAGCTCGGGGAGGGGCTATGGCTACACCTTC	CASSSGRGYGYTF
NA	NA	TRBV11-2	TRBJ2-2	TGTGCCAGCAGCTTAGATCTTGGGCTACCCGCGAACACCGGGGAGCTGTTTTTT	CASSLDLGLPANTGELFF
NA	NA	TRBV9	TRBJ2-5	TGTGCCAGCAGCGAGCTTCAGGGCTGGGGGACCCAGTACTTC	CASSELQGWGTQYF
NA	NA	TRBV28	TRBJ1-4	TGTGCCAGCAGTTTACCCCGGGGTGAAAAACTGTTTTTT	CASSLPRGEKLFF
TRBD1	NA	TRBV28	TRBJ1-5	TGTGCCAGCAGTTTCCGGACAGGGCTCCAGCGCGTCAATCAGCCCCAGCATTTT	CASSFRTGLQRVNQPQHF
NA	NA	TRBV14	TRBJ2-7	TGTGCCAGCAGCCAATCTTGGGCGGGCAACTACGAGCAGTACTTC	CASSQSWAGNYEQYF
NA	NA	TRBV2	TRBJ1-4	TGTGCCAGCAGTAGCAGGGGAGTACTGTTTTTT	CASSSRGVLFF
TRBD2	few	TRBV7-2	TRBJ2-5	TGTGCCAGCAGCTTATCATCTAGCGGGGGGCAAGAGACCCAGTACTTC	CASSLSSSGGQETQYF
TRBD1	few	TRBV4-1	TRBJ1-4	TGCGCCAGCAGCCCGATGACGGGGACAGGGGTAGGAGAAAAACTGTTTTTT	CASSPMTGTGVGEKLFF
TRBD1	NA	TRBV4-1	TRBJ2-1	TGCGCCAGCAGCCATGAAGACAGGGGAGCGTGGAGTGAGCAGTTCTTC	CASSHEDRGAWSEQFF